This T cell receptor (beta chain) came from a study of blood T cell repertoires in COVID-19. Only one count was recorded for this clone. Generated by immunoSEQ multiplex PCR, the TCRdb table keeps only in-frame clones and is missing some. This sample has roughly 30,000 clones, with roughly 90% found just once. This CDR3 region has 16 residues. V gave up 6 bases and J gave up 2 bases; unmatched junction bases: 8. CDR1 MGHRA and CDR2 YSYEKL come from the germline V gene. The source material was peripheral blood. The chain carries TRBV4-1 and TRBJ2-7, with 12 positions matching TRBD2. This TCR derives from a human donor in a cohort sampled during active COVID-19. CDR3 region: CASRPGASGGAYEQYF. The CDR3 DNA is TGCGCCAGCAGGCCCGGGGCTAGCGGGGGGGCCTACGAGCAGTACTTC.